This T cell receptor (beta chain) derives from a study of T cells after yellow fever vaccination. TCRdb reanalysed the 5' RACE reads using MiXCR and keeps one entry per CDR3 protein. The sample has under 500,000 distinct CDR3 sequences; about 19% are singletons. On this clonotype: Its specificity is unknown.

Notes on the study in general: Detected again after the booster were most primary-vaccination clones, at 95% to 98% CD4 and 88% CD8.

CDR1 MNHEY and CDR2 SVGAGI come from the germline V gene. Trimming took 2 bases from V and 5 from J, leaving 12 bases between them. The CDR3 covers 14 residues. This TCR came from a man between 18 and 35 years old who received the YFV17D yellow fever vaccine. The sequencing here drew on PBMCs, taken before the yellow fever booster vaccination. The chain employs TRBV6-5 and TRBJ1-1; D is unclear. As DNA, the CDR3 is TGTGCCAGCAGTTACGTGAACAGTAGGACTGAAGCTTTCTTT. It is translated as CASSYVNSRTEAFF.